Listed here are 31 T cell receptor beta chains from one sample, sequenced in a study of radiotherapy plus CTLA-4 blockade in lung cancer. This table comes from immunoSEQ multiplex PCR, and its TCRdb copy is limited to in-frame clones, with some not included. The table has tens of thousands of clones, 65% to 80% seen once; the top ten hold over 7.5%. The sample was peripheral blood, taken from a patient treated with radiotherapy plus ipilimumab. These receptors were taken from a human donor with non-small cell lung cancer who had a complete response to radiotherapy plus ipilimumab.

The chain links TRBV5-1 to TRBJ2-5; D unresolved. The CDR3 totals 13 residues. The V gene lost 4 bases and the J gene lost 6 bases, with 13 bases spanning the gap. Germline V lookup: CDR1 SGHRS, CDR2 YFSETQ. The CDR3 DNA reads as TGCGCCAGCAGCCCAGACTGGTCACAGACCCAGTACTTC. Protein sequence: CASSPDWSQTQYF. Drawing the rest from reference TRBV5-1 and TRBJ2-5, the complete variable domain is KAGVTQTPRYLIKTRGQQVTLSCSPISGHRSVSWYQQTPGQGLQFLFEYFSETQRNKGNFPGRFSGRQFSNSRSEMNVSTLELGDSALYLCASSPDWSQTQYFGPGTRLLVL.

This chain connects TRBV27 to TRBJ2-5; D not certain. Trimming took off 3 bases at V and 5 bases at J, with 10 bases between the two ends. Germline assignment: CDR1 MNHEY and CDR2 SMNVEV (reference sequence). The CDR3 is 13 residues long. CDR3 in DNA: TGTGCCAGCAGTTTTAGGGTGGACGAGACCCAGTACTTC. Protein sequence: CASSFRVDETQYF.

The chain carries TRBV5-1 and TRBJ2-1; D might be TRBD1 or TRBD2, each matching 5 bases. The CDR3 is 16 residues long. Germline lookup yields CDR1 SGHRS and CDR2 YFSETQ. With 4 bases removed from V and 0 bases from J, the gap between germline ends came to 14 bases. The CDR3 coding sequence is TGCGCCAGCAGCCTGGGGCGGGCCAGCTCCTACAATGAGCAGTTCTTC. Protein: CASSLGRASSYNEQFF.

This chain links TRBV4-3 with TRBJ1-2; D gene unclear. The CDR3 spans 13 residues. The V gene lost 1 base and the J gene lost 1 base, with 4 bases spanning the gap. Germline CDR1 is LGHNA and CDR2 is YSLEER. CDR3 sequence (DNA): TGCGCCAGCAGCCAAGGTTTTAACTATGGCTACACCTTC. Translated, it gives CASSQGFNYGYTF.

Details on this clone: One end of the junction does not line up with germline, which may come from a read error. Written as DNA, the CDR3 is TGCGCCAGCACCCAAGGCGGGACGGGCCGCAATGAAAAACTGTTTTTT. Residues: CASTQGGTGRNEKLFF. This chain uses TRBV4-1 with TRBJ1-4, with D tentatively TRBD1 (5 bases). Germline V gene sequence: CDR1 MGHRA, CDR2 YSYEKL. There are 16 residues in the CDR3.

The rearrangement uses TRBV19 and TRBJ1-2; 11 positions agree with TRBD1. This CDR3 is 15 amino acids long. CDR1 is LNHDA and CDR2 is SQIVND in the germline V gene (reference sequence). V gave up 5 bases and J gave up 3 bases; unmatched junction bases: 5. For the CDR3, the DNA is TGTGCCAGTAGTCCCGGGACAGGGGGTCACTATGGCTACACCTTC. Translation: CASSPGTGGHYGYTF.

The chain is built from TRBV4-1 and TRBJ2-2; 15 bases are a match to TRBD2. CDR1 MGHRA and CDR2 YSYEKL come from the germline V gene. The ends lost 4 bases at V and 5 bases at J; junction bases unmatched: 8. The CDR3 extends over 18 amino acids. CDR3 loop: CASSPRTSGGANTGELFF. The CDR3 DNA reads as TGCGCCAGCAGCCCCCGGACTAGCGGGGGGGCAAATACCGGGGAGCTGTTTTTT.

This clone has just one count. The junction departs from germline at one end; a sequencing error may be responsible. V gene TRBV6-5 combines with J gene TRBJ2-3, with D uncertain. Per germline, CDR1 MNHEY and CDR2 SVGAGI. This CDR3 region has 11 residues. CDR3 sequence (DNA): TGTGCCAGCAGTCAAAGGATGGCAGAATTTTTT. It codes for CASSQRMAEFF.

J is TRBJ1-2 and V is TRBV7-2; no firm D call. This CDR3 comprises 16 residues. In germline, CDR1 is SGHTA, CDR2 FQGNSA. The germline V and J ends were trimmed by 5 bases and 5 bases, with 21 bases remaining between them. The CDR3 coding sequence is TGTGCCAGCAGCCTGCCGGTGGTTTGGGCTTGGTATGGCTACACCTTC. This sequence encodes CASSLPVVWAWYGYTF.

The V and J genes are TRBV4-3 and TRBJ2-1; 7 bases match TRBD2. The germline CDR1 and CDR2 sequences are LGHNA and YSLEER. The CDR3 covers 16 residues. V lost 0 bases, J lost 4 bases, and 6 bases stayed unmatched. Here the CDR3 DNA reads TGCGCCAGCAGCCAAGAGCATGGCGGGAGTTACAATGAGCAGTTCTTC. This sequence encodes CASSQEHGGSYNEQFF.

This sequence joins TRBV7-2 and TRBJ1-2; TRBD1 agrees at 11 bases. Germline V gene lookup returns CDR1 SGHTA and CDR2 FQGNSA. The V gene end was trimmed by 5 bases and the J gene end by 6 bases; junction bases not matched to a gene: 11. The CDR3 has 16 amino acids. CDR3 amino acids: CASSPQPGQGVHGYTF. DNA of the CDR3: TGTGCCAGCAGCCCTCAACCGGGACAGGGGGTGCATGGCTACACCTTC.

This sequence joins TRBV28 and TRBJ1-5; maybe TRBD1 (6 bases). Trimming pared 3 bases from V and 7 bases from J, leaving 13 bases between. The CDR3 consists of 14 residues. CDR1 is MDHEN, CDR2 SYDVKM, per germline. In DNA, the CDR3 is TGTGCCAGCAGTTTCGGGGGGGCGACGCAGCCCCAGCATTTT. It codes for CASSFGGATQPQHF.

In this sample, this clone turned up a few times. The chain has TRBV6-5 and TRBJ2-4; unclear D gene. The length of the CDR3 is 12 residues. V shed 7 bases and J shed 6 bases, with 10 bases lying between them. The germline gives CDR1 MNHEY, CDR2 SVGAGI. The CDR3 protein is CASKHTSNIQYF. CDR3 bases: TGTGCCAGCAAGCACACTTCAAACATTCAGTACTTC.

The chain combines TRBV30 with TRBJ2-1, with TRBD2 matching 11 bases. The trim removed 3 bases at V and 16 bases at J, leaving 5 bases unmatched. Germline values: CDR1 GTSNPN, CDR2 SVGIG (reference sequence). CDR3 size: 11 residues. CDR3 nucleotide sequence: TGTGCCTGGAGATTTACTAGCGGGAGTTTCTTC. It codes for CAWRFTSGSFF.

In the case of this clone: The junction shows a germline mismatch at one end, possibly a read error. The chain employs TRBV7-7 and TRBJ2-5, with TRBD2 matching over 14 bases. The CDR3 sequence is 16 residues long. Germline V lookup: CDR1 SSHAT, CDR2 FNYEAQ (reference sequence). DNA for the CDR3: TGTGCTAGCAGCCCGATAGGGACTAGCGGGAGAGAGACCCAGTACTTC. Encoded protein: CASSPIGTSGRETQYF.

The chain has TRBV6-5 and TRBJ1-3; maybe TRBD1 (6 bases). Trimming pared 6 bases from V and 2 bases from J, leaving 11 bases between. The CDR3 covers 14 residues. CDR1 MNHEY and CDR2 SVGAGI come from the germline V gene. As DNA, the CDR3 is TGTGCCAGCAGAGTCAGGGGAACTGGAAACACCATATATTTT. As protein: CASRVRGTGNTIYF.

This rearrangement joins TRBV9 to TRBJ2-2; 12 bases fit TRBD1. The germline gives CDR1 SGDLS, CDR2 YYNGEE. J lost 8 bases, V lost 2 bases, and 4 bases had no gene match. This CDR3 has 15 residues. The CDR3 DNA sequence: TGTGCCAGCAGCGTGGGGACAGGGGGCTTGGGGGAGCTGTTTTTT. Translating it yields CASSVGTGGLGELFF. Using reference TRBV9 and TRBJ2-2 for the parts outside the CDR3, the full variable domain is DSGVTQTPKHLITATGQRVTLRCSPRSGDLSVYWYQQSLDQGLQFLIQYYNGEERAKGNILERFSAQQFPDLHSELNLSSLELGDSALYFCASSVGTGGLGELFFGEGSRLTVL.

The sample holds one count of this clone. As DNA, the CDR3 is TGTGCCAGCAGCGAGGGGAGACAGAACTACGAGCAGTACTTC. Translating it yields CASSEGRQNYEQYF. The chain couples TRBV9 to TRBJ2-7, with D perhaps matching TRBD1 or TRBD2 (5 bases each). This CDR3 is 14 amino acids long. Germline CDR1 SGDLS, CDR2 YYNGEE. Trimming took off 3 bases at V and 3 bases at J, with 13 bases between the two ends. The whole variable domain, remainder taken from reference TRBV9 and TRBJ2-7, is DSGVTQTPKHLITATGQRVTLRCSPRSGDLSVYWYQQSLDQGLQFLIQYYNGEERAKGNILERFSAQQFPDLHSELNLSSLELGDSALYFCASSEGRQNYEQYFGPGTRLTVT.

The CDR3, as DNA: TGTGCCAGCAGCCAAACTGGACAGGGGCAATGGGGAGCTTTCTTT. This codes for CASSQTGQGQWGAFF. V is TRBV14 and J is TRBJ1-1; 9 bases fit TRBD1. With 2 bases clipped from V and 10 bases from J, the junction kept 11 bases outside the gene matches. Germline values: CDR1 SGHDN, CDR2 FVKESK. The CDR3 spans 15 residues. The full variable domain, rest sourced from reference TRBV14 and TRBJ1-1, is EAGVTQFPSHSVIEKGQTVTLRCDPISGHDNLYWYRRVMGKEIKFLLHFVKESKQDESGMPNNRFLAERTGGTYSTLKVQPAELEDSGVYFCASSQTGQGQWGAFFGQGTRLTVV.

The rearrangement uses TRBV6-6 and TRBJ1-5, with D possibly being TRBD1 (5 bases). This CDR3 contains 14 residues. Trimming took off 5 bases at V and 5 bases at J, with 13 bases between the two ends. Germline assignment: CDR1 MNHNY and CDR2 SVGAGI (reference sequence). CDR3 loop: CASSKGREHQPQHF. The CDR3, as DNA: TGTGCCAGCAGTAAGGGGAGGGAACATCAGCCCCAGCATTTT.

V is TRBV29-1 and J is TRBJ2-4, with D perhaps matching TRBD1 (5 bases). The V and J ends lost 8 bases and 4 bases respectively, with 24 bases between them. The CDR3 runs to 16 residues. CDR1 and CDR2 (germline): SQVTM, ANQGSEA. The CDR3 reads CSPPCEGAEDKNIQYF. The CDR3 region has the DNA TGCAGCCCACCCTGTGAAGGGGCCGAAGATAAAAACATTCAGTACTTC.

This clone occurred a few times. The chain employs TRBV10-2 and TRBJ1-2; 7 bases match TRBD1. CDR1 and CDR2 (germline): WSHSY, SAAADI. This CDR3 has 14 residues. V lost 6 bases to trimming and J lost 4 bases; unmatched junction nucleotides: 8. In DNA, the CDR3 is TGCGCCAGCAGGACTACAGGGGAACTCTATGGCTACACCTTC. Its translation: CASRTTGELYGYTF.

This chain connects TRBV5-6 to TRBJ2-2; TRBD1 might be the D (6 bases). Trimming shortened V by 4 bases and J by 6 bases, and 19 bases separated the two germline ends. This CDR3 region has 16 residues. Per the germline V gene, CDR1 is SGHDT and CDR2 is YYEEEE. CDR3 region: CASSTSGTPHSGELFF. CDR3 nucleotide sequence: TGTGCCAGCAGCACCTCCGGGACACCGCATTCCGGGGAGCTGTTTTTT.

The chain employs TRBV5-4 and TRBJ1-4; no reliable D call. Per germline, CDR1 SGHNT and CDR2 YYREEE (reference sequence). V was shortened by 2 bases and J by 4 bases, with 9 bases between the two germline ends. CDR3 size: 14 residues. CDR3 protein: CASSFDGLNEKLFF. CDR3 DNA sequence: TGTGCCAGCAGCTTTGACGGCCTTAATGAAAAACTGTTTTTT.

This chain uses TRBV4-1 with TRBJ2-7; no clear D. There are 14 residues in the CDR3. V lost 0 bases and J lost 3, with 9 bases in between. Germline V gene data show CDR1 as MGHRA and CDR2 as YSYEKL. CDR3 nucleotides: TGCGCCAGCAGCCAAGATGTTGGGGTCTACGAGCAGTACGTC. Translation gives CASSQDVGVYEQYV.

The gene calls are TRBV19 and TRBJ1-5; 9 bases align to TRBD1. Trimming at V came to 2 bases and at J to 6 bases, leaving 2 bases not matched to a gene. Germline V gene sequence: CDR1 LNHDA, CDR2 SQIVND (reference sequence). There are 14 residues in the CDR3. CDR3 sequence: CASSITGGFQPQHF. CDR3 DNA: TGTGCCAGTAGTATAACAGGGGGCTTTCAGCCCCAGCATTTT.

The chain is built from TRBV10-3 and TRBJ1-1; perhaps TRBD1 as D (5 bases). The germline CDR1 and CDR2 sequences are ENHRY and SYGVKD. The CDR3 spans 14 residues. V was clipped by 2 bases and J by 3 bases, with 10 bases between them. Here the CDR3 DNA reads TGTGCCATCAGTGAGGCAGGGCTGGACACTGAAGCTTTCTTT. As protein: CAISEAGLDTEAFF.

The chain carries TRBV5-1 and TRBJ1-3; D remains unclear. V was pared by 4 bases and J by 0 bases, with 11 bases between. The CDR3 has 15 amino acids. CDR1 and CDR2 from the germline V gene are SGHRS and YFSETQ. Written as DNA, the CDR3 is TGCGCCAGCAGCAGGACTATTGGCTCTGGAAACACCATATATTTT. This translates into CASSRTIGSGNTIYF.

The CDR3 DNA reads TGTGCCAGCAGTTACAAGTACGAGAACACTGAAGCTTTCTTT. Translation: CASSYKYENTEAFF. This rearrangement joins TRBV6-5 to TRBJ1-1; the D is unclear. The ends were cut back, 2 bases at V and 1 base at J, with 8 bases in the middle. Per the germline V gene, CDR1 is MNHEY and CDR2 is SVGAGI. The CDR3 spans 14 residues.

The CDR3 DNA reads TGTGCCATCGGGGCCAAGGGGACCCGCTCCTACAATGAGCAGTTCTTC. Encoded protein: CAIGAKGTRSYNEQFF. This sequence joins TRBV10-3 and TRBJ2-1, with D possibly called TRBD1 or TRBD2 (5 bases each). CDR1 is ENHRY, CDR2 SYGVKD, per germline. This CDR3 is built from 16 residues. The V end was cut by 8 bases, the J end by 0 bases, with 17 bases between.

The rearrangement joins TRBV6-1 to TRBJ2-7; maybe TRBD2 (5 bases). The V and J ends lost 3 bases and 2 bases respectively, with 11 bases between them. Germline CDR1 and CDR2: MNHNS and SASEGT. This CDR3 has 14 residues. The CDR3 DNA reads as TGTGCCAGCAGTGACACGGGGATGGCCTACGAGCAGTACTTC. Its translation is CASSDTGMAYEQYF.